The 10 T cell receptor beta chains reported below all come from one sample, sequenced in a study of tumor-infiltrating lymphocytes in primary liver carcinoma. Priming with a constant-region primer yielded TCR beta cDNA from 500 ng total RNA. Three nested multiplex PCR rounds, a slightly modified ARM-PCR, produced the libraries for TCR beta. TRBV1-TRBV30 forward primers paired with a C-beta reverse primer were used in the first two PCR rounds, which ran roughly 9 cycles each. MiXCR, applied by TCRdb to the multiplex PCR reads, yields one record per CDR3 protein. The repertoire holds some 64,000 distinct CDR3 sequences, with roughly two thirds as singletons. From around 20-30 mg of unsorted bulk tissue, DNA and RNA were co-extracted together. Sequencing was carried out using liver tumor tissue from sampling region 4. Sample subset: tumor region T4, right-lateral pole. The receptors shown here come from a man between 40 and 49 years old with primary liver carcinoma and hepatitis B virus infection.

The chain's CDR3 is CASKRLHEGYEQYF. For the CDR3, the DNA is TGTGCCAGCAAAAGACTACATGAAGGCTACGAGCAGTACTTC. The chain recombines TRBV6-2 or TRBV6-3 with TRBJ2-7, with D possibly being TRBD2 (5 bases). The germline V and J ends were trimmed by 7 bases and 3 bases, with 16 bases remaining between them. Germline-derived CDR1 and CDR2 are MNHEY and SVGEGT. This CDR3 comprises 14 residues.

Details on this clonotype: Since no conserved phenylalanine or tryptophan closes the CDR3, a read error is the likely cause. The limits of the CDR3 on the DNA are not certain, so only TCRdb's listed CDR3 is given. The V call is TRBV4-1, the J call TRBJ1-2; the DNA was not compared with TRBD1, the D call given in the table. A total of 14 residues make up the CDR3, ends included. CDR1 MGHRA and CDR2 YSYEKL come from the germline V gene. CDR3 sequence reads: CASSQGDRNYGHTI.

This clonotype was found a few times. A junction end diverges from the germline sequence, so it may reflect a read error. The rearrangement joins TRBV11-2 to TRBJ2-3, with no clear D. This CDR3 region has 12 residues. Germline CDR1 is SGHAT and CDR2 is FQNNGV. The CDR3, as DNA: TGTGCCAGCAGCGCCAGTACATATACGCAGTACTTT. This codes for CASSASTYTQYF.

This chain uses TRBV5-4 with TRBJ2-5; 9 nucleotides align to TRBD1. The CDR3 sequence is 13 residues long. The germline V gene encodes CDR1 SGHNT and CDR2 YYREEE (reference sequence). The CDR3 DNA reads TGTACCAACAGCTGGGACAGGGAACAGACCCAGTACTTC. This translates into CTNSWDREQTQYF. The variable domain in full, with the rest retrieved from reference TRBV5-4 and TRBJ2-5, is ETGVTQSPTHLIKTRGQQVTLRCSSQSGHNTVSWYQQALGQGPQFIFQYYREEENGRGNFPPRFSGLQFPNYSSELNVNALELDDSALYLCTNSWDREQTQYFGPGTRLLVL.

Comments on this clonotype: A much bigger clone sits one base away, suggesting this may be a read error. Here the CDR3 omits its conserved ending phenylalanine or tryptophan, so a read error is the likely source. The V and J genes are TRBV7-9 and TRBJ2-1; a possible D gene is TRBD1 (5 bases). V lost 6 bases and J 8 bases, leaving 20 bases between the germline ends. Germline V gives CDR1 SEHNR, CDR2 FQNEAQ (reference sequence). CDR3 size: 15 residues. CDR3: CASSDSLSENDEQFL. CDR3 DNA: TGTGCCAGCAGTGACAGTTTATCCGAAAACGATGAGCAGTTCCTC.

With respect to this clonotype: The junction departs from the called germline gene at one end, perhaps through a read error. This chain links TRBV6-6 with TRBJ1-4, with 12 bases matching TRBD1. CDR3 size: 16 residues. CDR1 is MNHNY and CDR2 is SVGAGI in the germline V gene (reference sequence). CDR3: CTSTNRDRGRGEKLFF. CDR3 in DNA: TGTACCAGCACTAACCGGGACAGGGGGCGAGGCGAAAAACTGTTTTTT.

This clonotype came up many times. The V gene is TRBV11-2, the J gene TRBJ1-3, with a tentative D call TRBD1 (6 bases). Looked up from germline, CDR1 is SGHAT and CDR2 is FQNNGV. The ends were cut back, 5 bases at V and 4 bases at J, with 12 bases in the middle. The CDR3 is 14 amino acids. DNA for the CDR3: TGTGCCAGCAGCCCCTCGACAGGAGGAAACACCATATATTTT. Residues: CASSPSTGGNTIYF.

This clonotype has ten or more counts. This chain connects TRBV5-6 to TRBJ1-5; maybe TRBD1 (5 bases). Trimming took 0 bases from V and 6 from J, leaving 10 bases between them. The CDR3 consists of 14 residues. Germline V gene data show CDR1 as SGHDT and CDR2 as YYEEEE. This CDR3 reads CASSLAGRGQPQHF. The CDR3 DNA reads as TGTGCCAGCAGCTTGGCAGGGAGAGGTCAGCCCCAGCATTTT.

Concerning this clonotype: A much larger clone differs by one base, so this may be a read error. Since the CDR3 does not end with the conserved phenylalanine or tryptophan, this likely comes from a read error. V gene TRBV11-3 combines with J gene TRBJ2-3, with D tentatively TRBD2 (6 bases). The V gene's germline CDR1 is SGHNT and CDR2 YENEEA. V dropped 5 bases and J dropped 6 bases, with 21 bases sitting between them. The CDR3 runs to 16 residues. This chain's CDR3 is CASSPGIQRALDTQYI. CDR3 DNA sequence: TGTGCCAGCAGCCCGGGGATCCAGCGGGCCTTGGATACGCAGTATATT.

About this clonotype itself: The missing conserved phenylalanine or tryptophan at the end of this CDR3 makes a read error likely. DNA for the CDR3: TGTGCCAGCAGCTTGGCGAGGCTAGCCCTGGGAAAAAAAGAGATCCAGTACTTA. Translating gives CASSLARLALGKKEIQYL. This sequence joins TRBV11-2 and TRBJ2-5; D may be TRBD2 (5 bases). Germline CDR1 is SGHAT and CDR2 is FQNNGV. This CDR3 spans 18 amino acids.